This T cell receptor beta chain was identified during a study of memory CD4+ T cells and cytomegalovirus serostatus. Study summary: Of the healthy Belgian adults, 9 were CMV seropositive and 24 seronegative.

Trimming left V 0 bases short and J 4 bases short, with 10 bases between. The germline gives CDR1 SGHDT, CDR2 YYEEEE. The CDR3 has 14 amino acids. TCRdb keeps only in-frame clones here, not all; method: immunoSEQ multiplex PCR. The data contain under 55,000 clones, more than 70% of them singletons. Broader study findings: Each of 55 to 80 CMV-associated TCRbeta sequences occurred in one to five individuals.

Single viable CD3+CD4+CD8-CD45RO+ cells were sorted as the memory CD4+ T cells. Comment on this clone: Its antigen is unidentified.

This clonotype originated in an adult in good health and CMV-seropositive. The chain joins TRBV5-6 to TRBJ1-1; D not certain. What was sequenced was memory CD4+ T cells from blood. The CDR3 sequence is CASSLVAGGTEAFF. CDR3 nucleotide sequence: TGTGCCAGCAGCTTGGTGGCAGGAGGCACTGAAGCTTTCTTT.